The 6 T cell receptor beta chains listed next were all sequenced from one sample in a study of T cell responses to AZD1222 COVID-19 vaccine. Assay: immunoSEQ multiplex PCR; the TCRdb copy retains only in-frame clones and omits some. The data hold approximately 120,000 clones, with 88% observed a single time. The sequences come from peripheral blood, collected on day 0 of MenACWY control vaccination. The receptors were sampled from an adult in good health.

The CDR3 DNA reads TGTGCCACCCAAGGAGGGGGAGGGTCACCCCTCCACTTT. Its protein product is CATQGGGGSPLHF. The chain employs TRBV28 and TRBJ1-6, with D possibly being TRBD1 (6 bases). Trimming pared 10 bases from V and 10 bases from J, leaving 17 bases between. The CDR3 is 13 amino acids. Germline V gene data show CDR1 as MDHEN and CDR2 as SYDVKM.

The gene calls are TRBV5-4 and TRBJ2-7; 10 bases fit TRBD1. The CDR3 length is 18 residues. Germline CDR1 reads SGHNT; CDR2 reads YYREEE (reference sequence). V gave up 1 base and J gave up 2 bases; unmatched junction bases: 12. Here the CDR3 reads CASSLWQTGGAFPYEQYF. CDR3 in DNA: TGTGCCAGCAGCTTGTGGCAGACAGGGGGCGCATTCCCCTACGAGCAGTACTTC. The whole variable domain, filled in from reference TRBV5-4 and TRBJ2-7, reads ETGVTQSPTHLIKTRGQQVTLRCSSQSGHNTVSWYQQALGQGPQFIFQYYREEENGRGNFPPRFSGLQFPNYSSELNVNALELDDSALYLCASSLWQTGGAFPYEQYFGPGTRLTVT.

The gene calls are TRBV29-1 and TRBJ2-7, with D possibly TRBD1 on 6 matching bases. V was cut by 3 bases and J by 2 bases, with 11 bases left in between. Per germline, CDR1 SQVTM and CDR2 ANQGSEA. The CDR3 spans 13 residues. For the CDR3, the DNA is TGCAGCGTTGAGTCGACAGGAACCTACGAGCAGTACTTC. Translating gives CSVESTGTYEQYF.

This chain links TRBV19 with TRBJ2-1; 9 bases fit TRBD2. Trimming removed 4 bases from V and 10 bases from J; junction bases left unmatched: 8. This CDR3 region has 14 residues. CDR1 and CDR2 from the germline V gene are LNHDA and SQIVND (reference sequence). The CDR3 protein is CASSTVAGVTEQFF. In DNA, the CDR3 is TGTGCCAGTAGTACTGTAGCGGGAGTAACGGAGCAGTTCTTC.

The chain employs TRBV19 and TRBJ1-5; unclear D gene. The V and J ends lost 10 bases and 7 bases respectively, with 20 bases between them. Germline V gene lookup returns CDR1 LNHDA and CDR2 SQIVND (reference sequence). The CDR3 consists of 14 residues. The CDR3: CATDTLGVAQPQHF. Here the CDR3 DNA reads TGTGCCACCGACACTCTTGGGGTGGCCCAGCCCCAGCATTTT.

CDR3 DNA sequence: TGTGCCAGCAGTCTTCTAGGGTTCGGGGACTACGAGCAGTACTTC. This sequence encodes CASSLLGFGDYEQYF. The genes are TRBV6-2 or TRBV6-3 and TRBJ2-7, with D tentatively TRBD2 (5 bases). With 5 bases removed from V and 3 bases from J, the gap between germline ends came to 17 bases. The germline V gene has CDR1 MNHEY and CDR2 SVGEGT. The CDR3 runs 15 residues.